This is a list of T cell receptor beta chains from one sample in a study of T cell responses to AZD1222 COVID-19 vaccine. Produced via immunoSEQ multiplex PCR; TCRdb's table is partial and in-frame only. Of about 130,000 clones in the sample, 90% are singletons; the top ten hold about 4.3%. This specimen was peripheral blood, taken on day 0 of MenACWY control vaccination. The receptors stem from an adult in good health. The conserved cysteine and the conserved F or W are not part of the CDR3 here.

J gene | V gene | CDR3 protein
TRBJ2-6 | TRBV10-3 | AIRGGGSGSGANVLT
TRBJ1-5 | TRBV18 | ASSPTNNQPQH
TRBJ2-1 | TRBV7-2 | ASSFTGGPHNEQF
TRBJ1-4 | TRBV2 | ASRQGREKLF
TRBJ1-1 | TRBV10-3 | AISGGGVKNTEAF
TRBJ2-3 | TRBV9 | ASSVSGLDRGGGDTQY
TRBJ1-5 | TRBV28 | ASSLKGARQPQH
TRBJ2-7 | TRBV4-1 | ASSQQTGTGGFYEQY
TRBJ1-3 | TRBV9 | ASSVEDRGHSGNTIY
TRBJ2-2 | TRBV19 | ASRERLARTGELF
TRBJ1-3 | TRBV5-5 | ASSLLSTSGNTIY
TRBJ1-4 | TRBV28 | ASKYRHEKLF
TRBJ1-6 | TRBV10-1 | ASSRGNSPLH
TRBJ1-1 | TRBV5-5 | ASSGEIRVRDTEAF
TRBJ2-2 | TRBV7-9 | ASSLGQVTGELF
TRBJ1-3 | TRBV15 | ATSRGWGTGNTIY
TRBJ2-3 | TRBV3-1/TRBV3-2 | ASSQISQGGDTQY
TRBJ1-2 | TRBV4-1 | ASSQDRGDGQGAPGYGYT
TRBJ1-5 | TRBV2 | ASSVGRSNQPQH
TRBJ2-2 | TRBV24-1 | ATSAGTHTGELF
TRBJ1-4 | TRBV18 | ASSLDANEKLF
TRBJ2-7 | TRBV6-5 | ASRAELREPYEQY
TRBJ2-3 | TRBV28 | ASSSTGTGIDTQY
TRBJ2-1 | TRBV28 | ASSLLTEGYNEQF
TRBJ2-7 | TRBV7-8 | ASSLGGGYNYEQY
TRBJ2-7 | TRBV7-9 | ASSFWTSLTYEQY
TRBJ2-7 | TRBV4-1 | ASSPKTGNLEQY
TRBJ1-1 | TRBV28 | ASSFLDRGNTEAF
TRBJ1-2 | TRBV19 | ASSIDLVDTGRGYT
TRBJ2-1 | TRBV7-2 | ASSVTGDNEQF
TRBJ2-1 | TRBV29-1 | SVVGWDSYNEQF
TRBJ1-6 | TRBV27 | ASSLSIGVGSPLH
TRBJ2-2 | TRBV30 | AIGTGELF
TRBJ1-3 | TRBV12-3/TRBV12-4 | ASSLRSGNTIY
TRBJ2-3 | TRBV7-9 | ASSLSTDTQY
TRBJ2-7 | TRBV29-1 | SGRTSYEQY
TRBJ2-5 | TRBV6-2/TRBV6-3 | ASSYSRDTQETQY
TRBJ1-5 | TRBV19 | ASSIGRVNQPQH
TRBJ1-1 | TRBV3-1/TRBV3-2 | ASSQAGSGSEAF
TRBJ2-7 | TRBV11-2 | ASRSMRDHEQY
TRBJ1-5 | TRBV15 | ATSIPGGVQPQH
TRBJ2-3 | TRBV7-9 | ASQRRGSTDTQY
TRBJ1-5 | TRBV5-6 | ASSLAVGQGVQPQH
TRBJ2-5 | TRBV9 | ASSAGTSGTETQY
TRBJ2-5 | TRBV7-2 | ASSRTGGARLETQY
TRBJ2-2 | TRBV7-6 | ASSLYTGELF
TRBJ2-1 | TRBV6-5 | ATLGLAHNEQF